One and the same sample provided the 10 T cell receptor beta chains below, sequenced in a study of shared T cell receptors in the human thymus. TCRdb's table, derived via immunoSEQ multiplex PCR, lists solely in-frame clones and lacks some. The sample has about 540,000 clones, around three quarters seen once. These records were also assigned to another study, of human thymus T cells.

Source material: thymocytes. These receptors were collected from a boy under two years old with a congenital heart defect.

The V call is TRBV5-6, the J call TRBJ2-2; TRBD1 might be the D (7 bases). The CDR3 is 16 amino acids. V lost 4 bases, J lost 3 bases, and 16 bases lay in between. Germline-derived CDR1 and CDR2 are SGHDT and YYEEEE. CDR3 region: CASSARGRGDTGELFF. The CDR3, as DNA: TGTGCCAGCAGCGCCCGGGGCAGGGGGGACACCGGGGAGCTGTTTTTT.

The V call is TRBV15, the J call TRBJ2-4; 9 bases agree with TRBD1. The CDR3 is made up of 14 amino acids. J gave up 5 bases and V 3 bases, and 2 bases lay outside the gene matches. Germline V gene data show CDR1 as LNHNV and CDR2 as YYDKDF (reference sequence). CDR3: CATSSRDRENIQYF. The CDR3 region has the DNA TGTGCCACCAGCAGCCGGGACAGGGAAAACATTCAGTACTTC.

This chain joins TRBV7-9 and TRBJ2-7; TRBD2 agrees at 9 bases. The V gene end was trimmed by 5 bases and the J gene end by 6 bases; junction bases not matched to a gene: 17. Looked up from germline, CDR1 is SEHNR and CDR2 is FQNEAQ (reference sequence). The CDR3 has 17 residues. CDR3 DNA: TGTGCCAGCAGCCTCTTCAGGGCTCCGGGACTAGCAAGCGAGCAGTACTTC. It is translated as CASSLFRAPGLASEQYF.

CDR3: CASSRGTSGYEQYF. The CDR3 region has the DNA TGCGCCAGCAGCCGAGGGACTAGCGGTTACGAGCAGTACTTC. The V call is TRBV4-3, the J call TRBJ2-7, with TRBD2 matching over 11 bases. Germline V gene data show CDR1 as LGHNA and CDR2 as YSLEER. The CDR3 length is 14 residues. V lost 4 bases to trimming and J lost 4 bases; unmatched junction nucleotides: 3.

CDR3 DNA: TGTGCCAGCAGCTTAGATTCTGTTAGAAGCCTCTACGAGCAGTACTTC. Amino acid sequence: CASSLDSVRSLYEQYF. V gene TRBV11-2 combines with J gene TRBJ2-7; D gene uncertain. The CDR3 is 16 amino acids. The V gene lost 0 bases and the J gene lost 3 bases, with 15 bases spanning the gap. The germline V gene has CDR1 SGHAT and CDR2 FQNNGV. Based on the CDR3 plus reference TRBV11-2 and TRBJ2-7, the full variable domain is EAGVAQSPRYKIIEKRQSVAFWCNPISGHATLYWYQQILGQGPKLLIQFQNNGVVDDSQLPKDRFSAERLKGVDSTLKIQPAKLEDSAVYLCASSLDSVRSLYEQYFGPGTRLTVT.

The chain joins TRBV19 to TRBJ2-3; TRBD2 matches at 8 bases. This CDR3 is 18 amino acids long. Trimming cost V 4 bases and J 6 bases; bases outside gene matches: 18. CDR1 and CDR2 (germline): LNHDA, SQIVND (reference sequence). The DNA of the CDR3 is TGTGCCAGTAGTAATCCCCCGGGACTAGAGGTCGAGGTGGATACGCAGTATTTT. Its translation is CASSNPPGLEVEVDTQYF.

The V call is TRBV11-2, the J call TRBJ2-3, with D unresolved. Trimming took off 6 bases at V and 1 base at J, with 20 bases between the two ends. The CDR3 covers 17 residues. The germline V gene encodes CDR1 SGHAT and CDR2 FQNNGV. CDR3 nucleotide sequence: TGTGCCAGCAGTCCCTCCCCATCTCTGGCGGGCACAGATACGCAGTATTTT. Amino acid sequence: CASSPSPSLAGTDTQYF.

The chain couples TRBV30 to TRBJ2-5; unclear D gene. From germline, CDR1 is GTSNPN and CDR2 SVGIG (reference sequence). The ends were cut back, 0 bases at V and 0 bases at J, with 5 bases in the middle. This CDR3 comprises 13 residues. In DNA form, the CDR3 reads TGTGCCTGGAGTGTGCGGAACCAAGAGACCCAGTACTTC. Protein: CAWSVRNQETQYF. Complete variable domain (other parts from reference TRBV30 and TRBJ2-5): SQTIHQWPATLVQPVGSPLSLECTVEGTSNPNLYWYRQAAGRGLQLLFYSVGIGQISSEVPQNLSASRPQDRQFILSSKKLLLSDSGFYLCAWSVRNQETQYFGPGTRLLVL.

CDR3: CAISVGFGLAGGPGEQFF. The CDR3 DNA sequence: TGTGCCATCAGTGTTGGCTTCGGGCTAGCGGGAGGGCCGGGTGAGCAGTTCTTC. This rearrangement joins TRBV10-3 to TRBJ2-1; 12 bases are shared with TRBD2. Trimming at V came to 4 bases and at J to 9 bases, leaving 16 bases not matched to a gene. There are 18 residues in the CDR3. In germline, CDR1 is ENHRY, CDR2 SYGVKD.

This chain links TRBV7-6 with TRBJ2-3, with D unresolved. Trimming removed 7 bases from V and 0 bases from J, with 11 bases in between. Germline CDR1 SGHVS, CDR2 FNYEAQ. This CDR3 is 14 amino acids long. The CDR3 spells CASTADSSTDTQYF. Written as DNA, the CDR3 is TGTGCCAGCACGGCAGACTCTAGCACAGATACGCAGTATTTT.